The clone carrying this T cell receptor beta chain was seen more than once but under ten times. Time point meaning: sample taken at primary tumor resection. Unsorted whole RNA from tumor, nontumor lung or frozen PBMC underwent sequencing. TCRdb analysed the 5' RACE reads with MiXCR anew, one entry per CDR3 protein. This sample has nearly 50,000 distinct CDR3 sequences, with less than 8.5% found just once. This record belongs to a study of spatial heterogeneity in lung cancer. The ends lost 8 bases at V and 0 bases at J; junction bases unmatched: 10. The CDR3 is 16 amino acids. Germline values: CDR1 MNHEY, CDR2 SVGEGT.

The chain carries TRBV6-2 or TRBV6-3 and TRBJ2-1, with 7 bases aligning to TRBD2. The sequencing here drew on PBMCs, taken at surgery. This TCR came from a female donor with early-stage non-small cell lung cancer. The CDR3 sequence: CASSGREIGSYNEQFF. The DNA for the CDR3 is TGTGCCAGCTCTGGGCGGGAGATCGGCTCCTACAATGAGCAGTTCTTC.